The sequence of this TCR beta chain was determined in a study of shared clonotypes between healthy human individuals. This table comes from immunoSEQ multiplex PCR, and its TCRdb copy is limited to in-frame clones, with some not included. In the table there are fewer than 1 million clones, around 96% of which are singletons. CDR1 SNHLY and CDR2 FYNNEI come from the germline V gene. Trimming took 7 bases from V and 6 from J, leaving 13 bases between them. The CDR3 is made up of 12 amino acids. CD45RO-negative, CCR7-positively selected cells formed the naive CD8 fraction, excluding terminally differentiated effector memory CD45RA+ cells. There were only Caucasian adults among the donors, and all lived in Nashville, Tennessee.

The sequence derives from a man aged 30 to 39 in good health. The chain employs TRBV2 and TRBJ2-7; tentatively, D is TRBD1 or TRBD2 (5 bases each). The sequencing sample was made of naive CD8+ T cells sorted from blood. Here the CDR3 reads CASNGGGGEQYF. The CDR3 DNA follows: TGTGCCAGCAACGGTGGTGGGGGCGAGCAGTACTTC.